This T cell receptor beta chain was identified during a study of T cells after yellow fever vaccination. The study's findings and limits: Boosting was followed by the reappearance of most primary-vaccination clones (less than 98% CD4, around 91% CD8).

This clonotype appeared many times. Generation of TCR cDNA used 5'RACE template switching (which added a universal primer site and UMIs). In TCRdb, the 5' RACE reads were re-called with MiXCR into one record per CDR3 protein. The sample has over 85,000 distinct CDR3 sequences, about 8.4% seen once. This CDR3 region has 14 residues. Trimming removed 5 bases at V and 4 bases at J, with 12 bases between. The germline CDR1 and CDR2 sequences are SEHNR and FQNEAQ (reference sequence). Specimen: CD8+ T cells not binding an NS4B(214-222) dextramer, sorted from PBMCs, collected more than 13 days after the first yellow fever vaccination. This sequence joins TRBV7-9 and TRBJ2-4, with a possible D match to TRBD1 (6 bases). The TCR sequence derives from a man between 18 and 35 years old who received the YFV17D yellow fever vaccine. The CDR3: CASSRTEQKNIQYF. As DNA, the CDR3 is TGTGCCAGCAGCCGGACAGAGCAAAAAAACATTCAGTACTTC. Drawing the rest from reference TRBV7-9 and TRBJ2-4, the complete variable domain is DTGVSQNPRHKITKRGQNVTFRCDPISEHNRLYWYRQTLGQGPEFLTYFQNEAQLEKSRLLSDRFSAERPKGSFSTLEIQRTEQGDSAMYLCASSRTEQKNIQYFGAGTRLSVL.